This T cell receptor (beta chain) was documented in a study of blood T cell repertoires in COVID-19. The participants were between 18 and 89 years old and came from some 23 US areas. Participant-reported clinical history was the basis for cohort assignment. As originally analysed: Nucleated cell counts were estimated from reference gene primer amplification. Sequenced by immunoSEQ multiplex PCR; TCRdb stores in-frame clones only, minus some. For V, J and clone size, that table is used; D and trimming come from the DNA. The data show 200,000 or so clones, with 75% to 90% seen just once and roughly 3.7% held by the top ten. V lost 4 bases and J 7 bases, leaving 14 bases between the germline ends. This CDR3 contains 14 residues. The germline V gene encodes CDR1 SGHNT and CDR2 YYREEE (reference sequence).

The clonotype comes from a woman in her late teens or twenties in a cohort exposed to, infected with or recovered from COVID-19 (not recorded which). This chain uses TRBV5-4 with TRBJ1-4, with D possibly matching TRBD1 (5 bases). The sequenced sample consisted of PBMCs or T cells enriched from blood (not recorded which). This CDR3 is CASSNQGGVEKLFF. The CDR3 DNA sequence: TGTGCCAGCAGCAACCAGGGAGGTGTTGAAAAACTGTTTTTT.